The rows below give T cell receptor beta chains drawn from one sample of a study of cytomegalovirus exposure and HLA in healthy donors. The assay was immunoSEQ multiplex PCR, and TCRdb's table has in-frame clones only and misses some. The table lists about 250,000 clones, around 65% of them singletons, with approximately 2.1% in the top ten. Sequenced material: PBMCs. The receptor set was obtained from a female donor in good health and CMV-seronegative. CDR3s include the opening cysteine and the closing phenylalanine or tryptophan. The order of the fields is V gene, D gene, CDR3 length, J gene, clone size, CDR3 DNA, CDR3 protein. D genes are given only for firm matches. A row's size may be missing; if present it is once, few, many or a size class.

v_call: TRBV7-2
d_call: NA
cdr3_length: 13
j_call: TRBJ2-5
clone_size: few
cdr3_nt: TGTGCCAGCAGCACAGACGGTTGGAAGACCCAGTACTTC
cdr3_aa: CASSTDGWKTQYF

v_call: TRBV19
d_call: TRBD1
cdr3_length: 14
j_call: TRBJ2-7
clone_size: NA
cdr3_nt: TGTGCCAGTAGTGTTTCCGTACAGGGGTACGAGCAGTACTTC
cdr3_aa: CASSVSVQGYEQYF

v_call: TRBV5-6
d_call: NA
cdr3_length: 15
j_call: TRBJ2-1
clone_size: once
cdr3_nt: TGTGCCAGCAGGATTCATAGCGGTTCCTACAATGAGCAGTTCTTC
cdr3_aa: CASRIHSGSYNEQFF

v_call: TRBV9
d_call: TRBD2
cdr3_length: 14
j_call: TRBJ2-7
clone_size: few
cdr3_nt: TGTGCCAGCAGCCTCCAAGCGGGAGAGTACGAGCAGTACTTC
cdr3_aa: CASSLQAGEYEQYF

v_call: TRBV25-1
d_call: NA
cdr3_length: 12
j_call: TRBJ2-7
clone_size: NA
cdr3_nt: TGTGCCAGCAGTGCGGAGCGACAGGAGCAGTACTTC
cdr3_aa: CASSAERQEQYF

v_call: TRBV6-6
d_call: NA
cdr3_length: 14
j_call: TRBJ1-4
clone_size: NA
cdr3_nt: TGTGCCAGCAGTTACGGGGGGGCGGGCGAAAAACTGTTTTTT
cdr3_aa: CASSYGGAGEKLFF

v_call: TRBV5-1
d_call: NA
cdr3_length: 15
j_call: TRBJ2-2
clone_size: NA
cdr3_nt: TGCGCCAGCAGCCCCACCCCAGGGCCCACCGGGGAGCTGTTTTTT
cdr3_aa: CASSPTPGPTGELFF

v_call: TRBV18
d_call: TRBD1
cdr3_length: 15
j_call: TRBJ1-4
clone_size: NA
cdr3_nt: TGTGCCAGCTCACCATTCAACAGGGGGCTTGAAAAACTGTTTTTT
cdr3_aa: CASSPFNRGLEKLFF

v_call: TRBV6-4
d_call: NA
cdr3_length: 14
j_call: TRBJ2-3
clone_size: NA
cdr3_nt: TGTGCCAGCAGTGAGGCAGGAAGGACAGATACGCAGTATTTT
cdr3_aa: CASSEAGRTDTQYF

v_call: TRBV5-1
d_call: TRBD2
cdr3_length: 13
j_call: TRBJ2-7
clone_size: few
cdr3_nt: TGCGCCAGCAGCCGGGAGGGAGACTACGAGCAGTACTTC
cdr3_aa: CASSREGDYEQYF

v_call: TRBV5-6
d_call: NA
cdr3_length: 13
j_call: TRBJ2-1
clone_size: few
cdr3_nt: TGTGCCAGCACCTCTTATTCCTACAATGAGCAGTTCTTC
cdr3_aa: CASTSYSYNEQFF

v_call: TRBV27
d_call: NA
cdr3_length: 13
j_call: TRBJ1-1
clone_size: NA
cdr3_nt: TGTGCCAGCAGCTTAAGCGGGGACGATAAAGCTTTCTTT
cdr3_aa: CASSLSGDDKAFF

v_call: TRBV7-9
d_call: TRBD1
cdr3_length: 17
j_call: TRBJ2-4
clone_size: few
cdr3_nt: TGTGCCAGCAGCACAAGCCTGGGACAGGAGACCAAAAACATTCAGTACTTC
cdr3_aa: CASSTSLGQETKNIQYF

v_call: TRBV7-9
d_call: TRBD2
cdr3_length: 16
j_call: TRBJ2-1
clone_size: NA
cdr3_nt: TGTGCCAGCAGCACTCCGCTAGCGGGAGGCTACAATGAGCAGTTCTTC
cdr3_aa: CASSTPLAGGYNEQFF

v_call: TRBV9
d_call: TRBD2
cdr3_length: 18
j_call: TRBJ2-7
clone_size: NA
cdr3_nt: TGTGCCAGCAGCGTAGGGACTAGCGGGAGAGGGGCCCCCTACGAGCAGTACTTC
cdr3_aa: CASSVGTSGRGAPYEQYF

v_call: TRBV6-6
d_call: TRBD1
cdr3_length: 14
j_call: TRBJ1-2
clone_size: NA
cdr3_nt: TGTGCCAGCAGTCCCCGGGACAGGGCTAATGGCTACACCTTC
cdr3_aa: CASSPRDRANGYTF

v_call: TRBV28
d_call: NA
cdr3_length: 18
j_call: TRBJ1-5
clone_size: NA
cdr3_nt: TGTGCCAGCACCCCTGTTCCCGGGGGGCAATATAGCAATCAGCCCCAGCATTTT
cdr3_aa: CASTPVPGGQYSNQPQHF

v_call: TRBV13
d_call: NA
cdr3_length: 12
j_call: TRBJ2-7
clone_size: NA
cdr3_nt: TGTGCCAGCAGCTTACAGAGGGACAAGCAGTACTTC
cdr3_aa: CASSLQRDKQYF

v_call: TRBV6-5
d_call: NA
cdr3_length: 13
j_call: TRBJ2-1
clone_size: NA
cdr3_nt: TGTGCCAGCAGTGCTACTACGTCCAATGAGCAGTTCTTC
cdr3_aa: CASSATTSNEQFF

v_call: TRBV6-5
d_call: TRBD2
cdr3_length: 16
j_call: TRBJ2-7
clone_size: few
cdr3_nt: TGTGCCAGCACTTACCGGGAGGGGGGTCTTTCCCTCGAGCAGTACTTC
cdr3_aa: CASTYREGGLSLEQYF

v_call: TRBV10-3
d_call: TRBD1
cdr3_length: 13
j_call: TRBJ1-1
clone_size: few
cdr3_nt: TGTGCCATCAGCCGACAGGGGAGCACTGAAGCTTTCTTT
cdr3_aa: CAISRQGSTEAFF

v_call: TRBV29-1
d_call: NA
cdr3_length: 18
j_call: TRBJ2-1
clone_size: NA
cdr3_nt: TGCAGCGTTGCAGGCAGGGGGCTGGCTCGCGGGAGTATCAATGAGCAGTTCTTC
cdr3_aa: CSVAGRGLARGSINEQFF

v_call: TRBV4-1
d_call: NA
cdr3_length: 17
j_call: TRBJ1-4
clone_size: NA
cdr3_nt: TGCGCCAGCAGCCAAGATGTGGGGGGGCTGGGTAATGAAAAACTGTTTTTT
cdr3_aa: CASSQDVGGLGNEKLFF

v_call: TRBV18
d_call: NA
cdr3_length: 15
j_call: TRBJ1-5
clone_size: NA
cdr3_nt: TGTGCCAGCTCACCGGGGCAGGCGCTAAATCAGCCCCAGCATTTT
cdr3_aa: CASSPGQALNQPQHF

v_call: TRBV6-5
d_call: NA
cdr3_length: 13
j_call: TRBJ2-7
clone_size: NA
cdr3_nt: TGTGCCAGCTGGGCAGAGAGCTCCTACGAGCAGTACTTC
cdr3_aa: CASWAESSYEQYF

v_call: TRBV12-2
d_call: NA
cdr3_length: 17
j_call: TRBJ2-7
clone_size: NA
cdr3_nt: TGTGCAAGTCGCTTAGCGTGGGGAGACTTCAAGGTCCACGAGCAGTACTTC
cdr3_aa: CASRLAWGDFKVHEQYF

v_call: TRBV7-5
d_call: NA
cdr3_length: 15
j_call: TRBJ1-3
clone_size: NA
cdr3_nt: NA
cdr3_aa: CARSRRVGPGNTIYF

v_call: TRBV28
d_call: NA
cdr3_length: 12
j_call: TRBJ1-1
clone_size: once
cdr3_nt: TGTGCCAGCAGTGTACGGGGGACTGAAGCTTTCTTT
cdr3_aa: CASSVRGTEAFF

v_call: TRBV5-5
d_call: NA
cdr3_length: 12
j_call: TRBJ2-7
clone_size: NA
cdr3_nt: TGTGCCAGCAGCTTGGCAGGGTCGGAGCAGTACTTC
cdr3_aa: CASSLAGSEQYF

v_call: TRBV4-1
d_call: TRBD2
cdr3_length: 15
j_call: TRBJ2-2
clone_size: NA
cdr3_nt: TGCGCCACTACGAGCGGGAGCCCCAGGACCGGGGAGCTGTTTTTT
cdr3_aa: CATTSGSPRTGELFF

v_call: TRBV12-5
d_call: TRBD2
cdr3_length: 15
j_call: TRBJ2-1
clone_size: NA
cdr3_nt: TGTGCTAGTGGTTTGGCTAGACCGGGGGGGGATGAGCAGTTCTTC
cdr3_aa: CASGLARPGGDEQFF

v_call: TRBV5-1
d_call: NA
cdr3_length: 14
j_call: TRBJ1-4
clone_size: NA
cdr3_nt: TGCGCCAGCAGCTTGGAGTATAGCTTCCGCGGGCTGTTTTTT
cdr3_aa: CASSLEYSFRGLFF